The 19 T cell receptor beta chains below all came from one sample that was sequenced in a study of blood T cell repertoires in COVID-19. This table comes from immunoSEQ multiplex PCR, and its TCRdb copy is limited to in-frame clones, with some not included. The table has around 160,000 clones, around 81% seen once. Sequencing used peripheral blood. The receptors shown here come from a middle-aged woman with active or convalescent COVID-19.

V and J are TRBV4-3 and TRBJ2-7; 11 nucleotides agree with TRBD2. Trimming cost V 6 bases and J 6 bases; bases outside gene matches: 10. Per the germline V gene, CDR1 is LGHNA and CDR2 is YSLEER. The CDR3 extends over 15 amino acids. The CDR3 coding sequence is TGCGCCAGCAGTCCCACTAGCGGGAGTAATGGCGAGCAGTACTTC. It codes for CASSPTSGSNGEQYF.

The CDR3 DNA sequence: TGTGCCAGCTCACCAGACACCGTGAAGACCTATGGCTACACCTTC. Protein: CASSPDTVKTYGYTF. The V and J genes are TRBV18 and TRBJ1-2, with D unresolved. The ends were cut back, 2 bases at V and 4 bases at J, with 14 bases in the middle. The germline gives CDR1 KGHSH, CDR2 LQKENI. CDR3 length: 15 residues.

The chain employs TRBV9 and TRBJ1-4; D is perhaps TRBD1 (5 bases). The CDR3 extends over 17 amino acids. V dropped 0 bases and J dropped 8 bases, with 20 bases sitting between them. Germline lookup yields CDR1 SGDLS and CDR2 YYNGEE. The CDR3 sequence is CASSVAPGTPGGEKLFF. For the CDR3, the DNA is TGTGCCAGCAGCGTAGCTCCCGGGACTCCCGGAGGCGAAAAACTGTTTTTT.

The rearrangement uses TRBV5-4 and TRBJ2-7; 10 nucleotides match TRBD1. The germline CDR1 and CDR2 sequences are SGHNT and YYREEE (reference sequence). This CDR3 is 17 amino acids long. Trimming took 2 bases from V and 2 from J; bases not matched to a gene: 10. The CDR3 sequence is CASSLRTGGGPTYEQYF. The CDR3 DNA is TGTGCCAGCAGCTTAAGGACAGGGGGGGGACCAACCTACGAGCAGTACTTC.

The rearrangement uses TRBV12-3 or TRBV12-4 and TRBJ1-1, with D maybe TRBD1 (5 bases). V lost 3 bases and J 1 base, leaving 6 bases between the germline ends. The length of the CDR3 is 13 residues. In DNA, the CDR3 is TGTGCCAGCAGTTTTCAGGGGAACACTGAAGCTTTCTTT. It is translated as CASSFQGNTEAFF.

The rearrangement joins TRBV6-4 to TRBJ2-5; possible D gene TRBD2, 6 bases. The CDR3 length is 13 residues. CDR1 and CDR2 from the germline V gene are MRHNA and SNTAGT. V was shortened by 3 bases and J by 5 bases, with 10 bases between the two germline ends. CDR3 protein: CASSENSGETQYF. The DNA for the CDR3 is TGTGCCAGCAGTGAGAACAGCGGGGAGACCCAGTACTTC.

Here the CDR3 DNA reads TGTGCCAGCAGCTTCGTGACAGGGGGCAGGGATGAGCAGTTCTTC. Protein sequence: CASSFVTGGRDEQFF. The chain couples TRBV7-2 to TRBJ2-1, with 10 bases that match TRBD1. Trimming removed 3 bases from V and 8 bases from J; junction bases left unmatched: 7. This CDR3 region has 15 residues. CDR1 is SGHTA and CDR2 is FQGNSA in the germline V gene.

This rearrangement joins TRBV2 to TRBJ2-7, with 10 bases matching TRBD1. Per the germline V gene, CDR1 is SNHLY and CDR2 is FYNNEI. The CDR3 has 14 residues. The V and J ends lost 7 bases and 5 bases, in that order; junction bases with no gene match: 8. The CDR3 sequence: CASKGDRGLNEQYF. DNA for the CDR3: TGTGCCAGCAAGGGCGACAGGGGGCTAAACGAGCAGTACTTC.

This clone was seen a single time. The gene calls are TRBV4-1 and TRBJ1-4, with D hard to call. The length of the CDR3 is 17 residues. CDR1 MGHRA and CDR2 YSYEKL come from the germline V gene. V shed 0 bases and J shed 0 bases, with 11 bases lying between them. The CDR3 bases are TGCGCCAGCAGCCAAGATCTGGGAGCAGCAACTAATGAAAAACTGTTTTTT. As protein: CASSQDLGAATNEKLFF.

The CDR3 sequence is CASNFRGSGNTIYF. In DNA, the CDR3 is TGTGCCAGTAATTTCAGAGGGTCTGGAAACACCATATATTTT. The chain links TRBV19 to TRBJ1-3; D remains ambiguous. Germline V gives CDR1 LNHDA, CDR2 SQIVND (reference sequence). V lost 7 bases, J lost 1 base, and 11 bases lay in between. This CDR3 is 14 amino acids long.

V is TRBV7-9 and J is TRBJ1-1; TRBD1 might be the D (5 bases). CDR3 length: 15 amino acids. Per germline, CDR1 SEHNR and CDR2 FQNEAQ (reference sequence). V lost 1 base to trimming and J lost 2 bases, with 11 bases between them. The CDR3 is CASSLVRGSNTEAFF. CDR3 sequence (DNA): TGTGCCAGCAGCTTAGTACGGGGGAGTAACACTGAAGCTTTCTTT.

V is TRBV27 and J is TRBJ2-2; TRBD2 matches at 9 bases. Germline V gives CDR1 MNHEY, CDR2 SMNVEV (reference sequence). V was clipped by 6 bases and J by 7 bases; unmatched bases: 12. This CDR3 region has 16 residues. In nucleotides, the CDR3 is TGTGCCAGCAGGGCCCGGGGTAGCGGGAGAGTCGGGGAGCTGTTTTTT. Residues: CASRARGSGRVGELFF.

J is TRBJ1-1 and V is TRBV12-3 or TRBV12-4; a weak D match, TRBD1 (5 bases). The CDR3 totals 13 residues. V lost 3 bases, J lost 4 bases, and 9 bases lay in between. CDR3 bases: TGTGCCAGCAGTTTGGGGGAGGTCACTGAAGCTTTCTTT. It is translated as CASSLGEVTEAFF.

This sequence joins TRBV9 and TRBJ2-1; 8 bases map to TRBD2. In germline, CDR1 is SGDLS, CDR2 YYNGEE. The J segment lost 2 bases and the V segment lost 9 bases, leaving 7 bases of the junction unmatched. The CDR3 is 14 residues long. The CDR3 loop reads CATRGGGTYNEQFF. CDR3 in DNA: TGTGCCACCCGCGGCGGGGGGACCTACAATGAGCAGTTCTTC.

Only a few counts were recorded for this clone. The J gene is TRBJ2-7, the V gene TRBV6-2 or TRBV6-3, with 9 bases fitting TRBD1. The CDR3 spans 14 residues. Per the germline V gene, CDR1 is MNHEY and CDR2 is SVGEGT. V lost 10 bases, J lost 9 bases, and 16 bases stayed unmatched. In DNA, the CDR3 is TGTGCCACCAGCAGGGACAGGGTTCCTCCGCGGCAGTACTTC. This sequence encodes CATSRDRVPPRQYF.

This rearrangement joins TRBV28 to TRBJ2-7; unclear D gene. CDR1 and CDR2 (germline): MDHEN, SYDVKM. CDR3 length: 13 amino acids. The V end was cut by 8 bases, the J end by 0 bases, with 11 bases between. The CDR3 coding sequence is TGTGCCAGCCTTCACTCGAGCTCCTACGAGCAGTACTTC. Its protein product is CASLHSSSYEQYF. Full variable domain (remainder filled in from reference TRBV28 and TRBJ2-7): DVKVTQSSRYLVKRTGEKVFLECVQDMDHENMFWYRQDPGLGLRLIYFSYDVKMKEKGDIPEGYSVSREKKERFSLILESASTNQTSMYLCASLHSSSYEQYFGPGTRLTVT.

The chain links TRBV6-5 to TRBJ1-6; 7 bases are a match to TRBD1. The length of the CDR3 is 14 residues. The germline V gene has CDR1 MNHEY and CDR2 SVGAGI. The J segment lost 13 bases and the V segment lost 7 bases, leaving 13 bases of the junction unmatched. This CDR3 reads CASTAGGKLSPLHF. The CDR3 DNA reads TGTGCCAGCACGGCAGGGGGAAAGCTTAGCCCCCTCCACTTT.

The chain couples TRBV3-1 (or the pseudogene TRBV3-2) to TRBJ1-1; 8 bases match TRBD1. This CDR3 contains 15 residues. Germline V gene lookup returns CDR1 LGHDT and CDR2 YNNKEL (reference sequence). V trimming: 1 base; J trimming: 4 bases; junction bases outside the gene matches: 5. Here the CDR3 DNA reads TGTGCCAGCAGCCAAGGGGGACAGGCGGCCACTGAAGCTTTCTTT. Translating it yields CASSQGGQAATEAFF.

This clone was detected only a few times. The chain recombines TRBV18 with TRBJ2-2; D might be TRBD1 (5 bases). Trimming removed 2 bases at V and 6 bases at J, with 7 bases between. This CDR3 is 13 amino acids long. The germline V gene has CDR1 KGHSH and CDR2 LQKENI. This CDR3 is CASSPRGSGELFF. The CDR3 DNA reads TGTGCCAGCTCACCAAGGGGATCCGGGGAGCTGTTTTTT.